These 2 T cell receptor beta chains originate from one sample sequenced in a study of PD-1 blockade in classical Hodgkin lymphoma. Time point in this sample: cycle 4 day 1 (C4D1), after six to seven weeks of nivolumab. Autologous stem cell transplantation was followed by relapse in every patient, and brentuximab vedotin exposure varied. Researchers report purifying CD4+ T cells from thawed PBMCs by magnetic negative selection. The data were produced by immunoSEQ multiplex PCR, yet TCRdb's version contains in-frame clones alone and is incomplete. This table holds 10,000 to 15,000 clones, 70% to 85% found once. The material was CD4+ T cells from blood, obtained before the fourth cycle of nivolumab. These receptors originate from a human donor with classical Hodgkin lymphoma.

The chain carries TRBV6-1 and TRBJ2-2; D unclear. Germline V lookup: CDR1 MNHNS, CDR2 SASEGT. Trimming pared 6 bases from V and 8 bases from J, leaving 10 bases between. The CDR3 is 12 amino acids. The CDR3 nucleotides are TGTGCCAGCAGACTTTTGGGTGGGGAGCTGTTTTTT. As protein: CASRLLGGELFF.

V is TRBV7-2 and J is TRBJ2-7; maybe TRBD2 (5 bases). Germline V CDR1 and CDR2: SGHTA, FQGNSA. CDR3 length: 14 amino acids. Trimming took 5 bases from V and 3 from J, leaving 14 bases between them. The CDR3 region is CASSRGLSNYEQYF. The CDR3 DNA sequence: TGTGCCAGCAGCCGCGGACTTAGCAACTACGAGCAGTACTTC. The full variable domain, rest sourced from reference TRBV7-2 and TRBJ2-7, is GAGVSQSPSNKVTEKGKDVELRCDPISGHTALYWYRQSLGQGLEFLIYFQGNSAPDKSGLPSDRFSAERTGGSVSTLTIQRTQQEDSAVYLCASSRGLSNYEQYFGPGTRLTVT.